The sequence of this T cell receptor (beta chain) was determined in a study of T cells after yellow fever vaccination (dated by TCRdb to between 2017 and 2020). Looking at the study overall: The SMART-Seq v4 Ultra Low Input RNA kit was used to prepare libraries from fractions with low cell numbers. Blood was collected at multiple timepoints before and after primary and secondary immunization, and bulk PBMC replicates and cell subsets were isolated. Two healthy male donors, one aged 18 to 30 and one aged 30 to 39 years, were included in the cohort. To follow T-cell clones before and after both primary and booster YFV17D yellow fever vaccination, bulk TCR alpha and beta repertoires underwent longitudinal sequencing. Paper-wide results and their limitations: A small fraction of clonotypes appeared in both the CD4 and CD8 compartments, likely as a result of convergent recombination. The study included only a couple of donors, which limits how far the findings can be generalized. Most clones expanded after primary vaccination were re-detected after the booster (almost 98% of CD4 and approximately 89% of CD8), suggesting broad memory maintenance. FACS-sorted repertoires could contain abundant contaminating clonotypes from the bulk population, so computational filtering was required. The secondary T-cell response was found to be weaker but faster than the primary response, with a peak reached on day 5 rather than on day 15.

V is trimmed back by 1 base and J by 3 bases, and the junction contains 2 bases that no gene match accounts for. Inclusive of the bounding cysteine and valine, the CDR3 is 15 residues long. Only the CDR3 part of the read is kept: 45 bases, read in frame from the first base. The treatment or condition label, read with the paper, signifies: live attenuated yellow fever vaccine strain. At each blood-draw timepoint, two biological replicates of bulk PBMCs were collected. A standard Ficoll-Paque protocol was used to isolate PBMCs from peripheral blood. TriZol was used to extract RNA from bulk PBMCs, CD4 and CD8 fractions, and dextramer-positive and dextramer-negative fractions. Reads for this sample came from an Illumina NovaSeq 6000. TCR cDNA was synthesized by 5'RACE template switching, which introduced a universal primer site and unique molecular identifiers. Priming of cDNA synthesis was performed from both the TCR alpha and TCR beta constant segments. Library amplification involved two PCR steps, and the second step added sample barcodes and sequencing adapters. Sequencing of the libraries was done on either Illumina HiSeq 2500 (2x100 bp) or NovaSeq (2x150 bp). The study's own analysis went as follows. MIGEC handled demultiplexing of reads and collapsing into UMI consensus sequences, while MiXCR performed V(D)J alignment. Using edgeR on replicate PBMC samples, clonotypes were called vaccine-responding if FDR was below 0.01 and the log2 fold change was above 5 up to day 15. Bulk clonotypes were assigned CD4 or CD8 identity according to which sequenced CD4 or CD8 repertoire held them at higher abundance. The public reads were quality trimmed at Q25 with fastp and then assembled into clones with MiXCR by TCRdb, keeping productive beta chains. For every CDR3 protein sequence, its rows merge into one entry that carries the most common genes and DNA. The V and J calls come from TCRdb's annotation, not from the publication. For this sample there are hundreds of thousands of distinct CDR3 sequences; around 3.9% appear just once. 20% to 30% of the sample is taken by the ten largest.

This clonotype was counted ten times or more. Its cognate antigen has yet to be identified. Qualities for individual bases were not recorded, and no much larger clone is one base off. The sequence was collected from a man between 18 and 35 years old who received the YFV17D yellow fever vaccine. The V and J genes are TRBV12-3 or TRBV12-4 and TRBJ2-7, and TRBD1 matches 11 of the central bases. The sample consisted of PBMCs, taken on the day of the yellow fever booster vaccination. The CDR3 has the sequence CASSLDGTGGYEQYV. The sequence in DNA is TGTGCCAGCAGTTTAGATGGGACAGGGGGCTACGAGCAGTACGTC.